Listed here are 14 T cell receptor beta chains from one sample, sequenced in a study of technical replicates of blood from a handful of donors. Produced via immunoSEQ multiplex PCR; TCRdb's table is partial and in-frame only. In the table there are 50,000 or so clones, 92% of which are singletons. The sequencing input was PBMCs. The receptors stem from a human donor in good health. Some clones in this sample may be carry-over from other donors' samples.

The CDR3 DNA reads as TGTGCCAGCAGTTACTCACTAGCGGGACGTGAGCAGTTCTTC. Its protein is CASSYSLAGREQFF. This rearrangement joins TRBV6-5 to TRBJ2-1; 10 positions match TRBD2. The length of the CDR3 is 14 residues. The trim removed 0 bases at V and 9 bases at J, leaving 2 bases unmatched. Per the germline V gene, CDR1 is MNHEY and CDR2 is SVGAGI.

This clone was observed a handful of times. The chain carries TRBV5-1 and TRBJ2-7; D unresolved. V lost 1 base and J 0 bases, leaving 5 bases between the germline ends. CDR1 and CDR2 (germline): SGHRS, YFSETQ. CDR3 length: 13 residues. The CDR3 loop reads CASSLTPSYEQYF. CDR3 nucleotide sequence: TGCGCCAGCAGCTTGACACCCTCCTACGAGCAGTACTTC.

As DNA, the CDR3 is TGTGCCAGCAGCTTAGATCCGGGGACCTACGAGCAGTACTTC. It translates to CASSLDPGTYEQYF. The rearrangement joins TRBV7-8 to TRBJ2-7; maybe TRBD2 (5 bases). The CDR3 totals 14 residues. The germline CDR1 and CDR2 sequences are SGHVS and FQNEAQ. V was cut by 1 base and J by 2 bases, with 9 bases left in between.

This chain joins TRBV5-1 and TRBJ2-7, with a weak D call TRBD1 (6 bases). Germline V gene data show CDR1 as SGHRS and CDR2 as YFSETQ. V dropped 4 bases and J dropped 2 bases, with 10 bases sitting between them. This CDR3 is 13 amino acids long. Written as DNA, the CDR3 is TGCGCCAGCAGCGTGGACAGTCCCTACGAGCAGTACTTC. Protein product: CASSVDSPYEQYF. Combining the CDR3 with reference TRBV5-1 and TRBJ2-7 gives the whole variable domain KAGVTQTPRYLIKTRGQQVTLSCSPISGHRSVSWYQQTPGQGLQFLFEYFSETQRNKGNFPGRFSGRQFSNSRSEMNVSTLELGDSALYLCASSVDSPYEQYFGPGTRLTVT.

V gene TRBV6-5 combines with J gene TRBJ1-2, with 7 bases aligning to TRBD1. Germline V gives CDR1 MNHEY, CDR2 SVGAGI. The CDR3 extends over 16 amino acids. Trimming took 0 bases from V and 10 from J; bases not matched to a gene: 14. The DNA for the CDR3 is TGTGCCAGCAGTTACTCGTTTGGTCAGGGGGGAATTATCTACACCTTC. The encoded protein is CASSYSFGQGGIIYTF.

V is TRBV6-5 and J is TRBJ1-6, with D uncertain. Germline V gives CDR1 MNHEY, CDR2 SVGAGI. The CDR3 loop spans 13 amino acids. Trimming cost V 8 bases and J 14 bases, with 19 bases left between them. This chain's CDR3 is CASQSPSMEALHF. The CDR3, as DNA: TGTGCCAGCCAGTCGCCCAGTATGGAGGCCCTCCACTTT.

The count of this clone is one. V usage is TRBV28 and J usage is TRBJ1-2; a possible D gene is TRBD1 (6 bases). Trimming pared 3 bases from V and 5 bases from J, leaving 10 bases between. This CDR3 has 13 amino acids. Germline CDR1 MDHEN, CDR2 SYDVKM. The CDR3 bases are TGTGCCAGCAGTTTGCCCAGGGGATATGGCTACACCTTC. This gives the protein CASSLPRGYGYTF.

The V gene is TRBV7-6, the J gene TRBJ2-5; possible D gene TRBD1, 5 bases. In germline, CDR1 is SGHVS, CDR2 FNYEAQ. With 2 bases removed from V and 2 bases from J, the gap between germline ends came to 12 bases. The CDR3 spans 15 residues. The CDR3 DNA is TGTGCCAGCAGCTTATTGGGGCCGCGGCAAGAGACCCAGTACTTC. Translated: CASSLLGPRQETQYF.

The CDR3 loop reads CASSLGQANNEQFF. CDR3 DNA sequence: TGTGCCAGCAGTTTAGGACAGGCGAACAATGAGCAGTTCTTC. V gene TRBV27 combines with J gene TRBJ2-1; 7 bases match TRBD1. The CDR3 length is 14 residues. The germline V gene encodes CDR1 MNHEY and CDR2 SMNVEV (reference sequence). The ends lost 2 bases at V and 5 bases at J; junction bases unmatched: 3.

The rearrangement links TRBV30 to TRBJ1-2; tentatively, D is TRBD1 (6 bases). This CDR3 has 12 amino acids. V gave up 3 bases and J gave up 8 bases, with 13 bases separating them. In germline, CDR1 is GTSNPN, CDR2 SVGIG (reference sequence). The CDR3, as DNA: TGTGCCTGGAGCTACAGGGTGGAAGGCTACACCTTC. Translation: CAWSYRVEGYTF.

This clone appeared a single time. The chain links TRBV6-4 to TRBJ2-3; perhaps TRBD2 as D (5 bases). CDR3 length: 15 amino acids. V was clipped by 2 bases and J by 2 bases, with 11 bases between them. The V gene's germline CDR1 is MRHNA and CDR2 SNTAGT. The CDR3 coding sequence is TGTGCCAGCAGTGACCTCGGACTCCCCACAGATACGCAGTATTTT. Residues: CASSDLGLPTDTQYF.

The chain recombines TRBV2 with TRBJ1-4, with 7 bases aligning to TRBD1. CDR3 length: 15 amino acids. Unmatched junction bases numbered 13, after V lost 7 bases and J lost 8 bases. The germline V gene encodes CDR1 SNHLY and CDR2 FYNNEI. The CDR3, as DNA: TGTGCCAGCAAGGGGCGAAAGGGGGCTGGCGAAAAACTGTTTTTT. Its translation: CASKGRKGAGEKLFF.

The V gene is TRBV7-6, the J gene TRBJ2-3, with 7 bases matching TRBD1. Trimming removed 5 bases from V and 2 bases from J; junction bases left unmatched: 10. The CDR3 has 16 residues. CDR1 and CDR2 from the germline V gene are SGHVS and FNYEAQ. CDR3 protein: CASSPAGDRATDTQYF. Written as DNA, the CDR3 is TGTGCCAGCAGCCCCGCCGGAGACAGGGCCACAGATACGCAGTATTTT.

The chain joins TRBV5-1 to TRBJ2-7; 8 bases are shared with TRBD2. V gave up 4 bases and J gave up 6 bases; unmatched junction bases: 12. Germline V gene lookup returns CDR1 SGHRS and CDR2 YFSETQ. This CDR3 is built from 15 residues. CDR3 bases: TGCGCCAGCAGCCCGCCGCAGCGGGAGACTTTCGAGCAGTACTTC. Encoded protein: CASSPPQRETFEQYF.